This TCR beta chain was recorded in a study of cytomegalovirus exposure and HLA in healthy donors. The germline CDR1 and CDR2 sequences are SGDLS and YYNGEE. V lost 0 bases, J lost 4 bases, and 6 bases stayed unmatched. The CDR3 is 15 residues long. Assay used: immunoSEQ multiplex PCR; TCRdb lists only in-frame clones, some missing. Of under 65,000 clones detected, 85% to 95% appear once; the ten largest clones hold under 6.5%. Sequenced material: PBMCs. The sequence was collected from a woman younger than 30 in good health and CMV-seropositive. The chain has TRBV9 and TRBJ2-5, with 7 positions matching TRBD1. CDR3 sequence: CASSVGDRSSETQYF. The CDR3 nucleotides are TGTGCCAGCAGCGTAGGGGACAGATCATCAGAGACCCAGTACTTC.